These T cell receptor beta chains were read from a single sample in a study of Ad26.COV2.S vaccination and SARS-CoV-2 variants. Repertoires were generated with immunoSEQ multiplex PCR, while TCRdb's copy carries only in-frame clones and drops some. The data contain 250,000 to 300,000 clones, around 87% of them singletons. The sequencing used peripheral blood, collected in a trial of Ad26.COV2.S vaccine versus placebo. The receptor source for this set is a person aged 18-65 years who received the Ad26.COV2.S COVID-19 vaccine or a placebo. Each CDR3 is given with its conserved first and last residue. Each record gives: D gene, J gene, V gene, clone size, CDR3 protein, CDR3 DNA. A D gene is named only where the DNA matches it firmly. Size values are once, few and many counts, or a class for expanded clones, and some rows have none.

>TRBD1|TRBJ1-2|TRBV3-1/TRBV3-2|-
CASSQSGDRPAGGYTF
TGTGCCAGCAGCCAAAGTGGGGACAGGCCGGCGGGCGGCTACACCTTC
>TRBD1|TRBJ1-1|TRBV19|-
CASSMTGASSNTEAFF
TGTGCCAGTAGTATGACAGGGGCCTCTTCGAACACTGAAGCTTTCTTT
>-|TRBJ1-2|TRBV20-1|-
CSASQEGGNYGYTF
TGCAGTGCTAGTCAGGAGGGAGGGAACTATGGCTACACCTTC
>TRBD1|TRBJ1-2|TRBV3-1/TRBV3-2|-
CASSRRGQDIYGYTF
TGTGCCAGCAGCCGGCGAGGACAGGACATCTATGGCTACACCTTC
>TRBD1|TRBJ2-1|TRBV2|-
CASKTGQNYNEQFF
TGTGCCAGCAAAACGGGACAGAACTACAATGAGCAGTTCTTC
>-|TRBJ2-3|TRBV4-3|-
CASSQDSGIPSTDTQYF
TGCGCCAGCAGCCAAGATTCGGGGATACCTTCCACAGATACGCAGTATTTT
>-|TRBJ1-2|TRBV5-4|once
CASSQRQDPSYGYTF
TGTGCCAGCAGTCAGAGACAGGACCCCTCCTATGGCTACACCTTC
>TRBD2|TRBJ2-1|TRBV7-3|-
CASSTSSGGPYNEQFF
TGTGCCAGCAGCACCTCTAGCGGGGGCCCCTACAATGAGCAGTTCTTC
>-|TRBJ1-2|TRBV6-5|-
CASLSGGVSNYGYTF
TGTGCCAGCCTCTCCGGGGGAGTATCTAACTATGGCTACACCTTC
>TRBD2|TRBJ2-3|TRBV28|-
CASSPLLGRGTDTQYF
TGTGCCAGCAGTCCCCTTCTCGGGAGGGGGACAGATACGCAGTATTTT
>-|TRBJ1-4|TRBV18|-
CASSSDSNEKLFF
TGTGCCAGCTCATCGGACAGTAATGAAAAACTGTTTTTT
>-|TRBJ1-3|TRBV11-2|-
CASSLDPAFGNTIYF
TGTGCCAGCAGCTTAGATCCGGCGTTTGGAAACACCATATATTTT
>-|TRBJ1-1|TRBV29-1|-
CSVAAGNTEAFF
TGCAGCGTTGCTGCGGGGAACACTGAAGCTTTCTTT
>-|TRBJ2-6|TRBV11-1|-
CASSFSGLSGANVLTF
TGTGCCAGCAGCTTCTCAGGCCTCTCTGGGGCCAACGTCCTGACTTTC
>TRBD1|TRBJ2-1|TRBV29-1|few
CSGGQGKVTEQFF
TGCAGCGGCGGACAGGGTAAGGTCACTGAGCAGTTCTTC
>TRBD1|TRBJ1-1|TRBV10-1|-
CASCGQGDANTEAFF
TGCGCCAGCTGTGGACAGGGGGACGCGAACACTGAAGCTTTCTTT